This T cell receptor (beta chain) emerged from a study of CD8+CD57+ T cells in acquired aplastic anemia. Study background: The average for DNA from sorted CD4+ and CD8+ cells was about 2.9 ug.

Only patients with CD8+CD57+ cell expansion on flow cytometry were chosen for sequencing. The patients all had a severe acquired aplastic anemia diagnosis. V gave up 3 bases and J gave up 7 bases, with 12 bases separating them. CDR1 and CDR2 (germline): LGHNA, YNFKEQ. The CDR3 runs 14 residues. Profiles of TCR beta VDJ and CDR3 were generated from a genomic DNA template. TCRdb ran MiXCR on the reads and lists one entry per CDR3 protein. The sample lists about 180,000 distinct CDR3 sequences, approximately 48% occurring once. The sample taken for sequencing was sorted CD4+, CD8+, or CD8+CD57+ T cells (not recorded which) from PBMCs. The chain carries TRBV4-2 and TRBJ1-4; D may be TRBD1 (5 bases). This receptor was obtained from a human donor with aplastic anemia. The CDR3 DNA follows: TGTGCCAGCAGCCATCGGGCAGGGACTGAAAAACTGTTTTTT. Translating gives CASSHRAGTEKLFF.